This entry features one T cell receptor (beta chain) sequence. Its binding antigen is unknown. No clone much larger than this one lies a single base away; base qualities are absent. The cysteine opens and the phenylalanine closes a CDR3 of 15 amino acids. Only the CDR3 region is kept as DNA, spanning 45 bases read in frame from base 1. Looking up the germline V gene (reference sequence) yields CDR1 GTSNPN and CDR2 SVGIG. The junction carries 18 bases between V and J, which are trimmed by 3 bases and 3 bases respectively. These data belong to a study of blood T cell repertoires in COVID-19 (dated by TCRdb to about 2020). Study-wide context: Samples from collaborators originated in the United States, Italy and Spain and spanned both the acute and convalescent phases of COVID-19. The prospective study material was composed of cDNA or gDNA derived from T cells, B-cell-depleted T cells, or PBMCs. Deeply sampled blood TCRbeta repertoires from subjects exposed to, actively infected with, or recovered from COVID-19 were included in the dataset. The repertoires were released in a freely available public database meant as a resource for research on the immune response to SARS-CoV-2. Samples were obtained from the ongoing ImmuneRACE study (first 160 participants) and from over 1,000 subjects provided by 6 global collaborators. Nearly every sample came with metadata listing a de-identified subject ID, COVID-19 status, age in years and sex. Where available, HLA class I and class II types were obtained from metadata supplied by the sample provider rather than from assay-based typing.

Broad study findings and their caveats: How much clinical and demographic metadata was included differed by source and by participant, and the metadata was provided uncurated.

The collaborating institutions used their own protocols to collect whole blood in K2EDTA tubes. Collaborator samples were shipped for TCRbeta analysis as frozen whole blood, isolated PBMCs, or DNA extracted from either sample type. TCRbeta CDR3 regions were amplified from genomic DNA by means of the immunoSEQ Assay, a bias-controlled multiplex PCR. In the authors' own workflow: Nucleated cell counts per sample were estimated from amplification of reference gene primers within the assay. To quantify the absolute abundance of each unique TCRbeta CDR3 rearrangement, sequence reads were collapsed and filtered. For each sample, productive Simpson clonality was calculated by taking the square root of Simpson's diversity index across productive rearrangements. TCRdb limited this immuneACCESS table to in-frame rearrangements with V and J called. A share of clones is missing; checked studies link under half to unresolved V genes, and the rest is unexplained. For V, J and clone size, that table is used; D and trimming come from the DNA. Recorded for this sample are 150,000 to 250,000 clones; 70% to 85% of them occurred a single time. The ten most abundant clones make up 6.9% of the sample.

Sequenced sample: peripheral blood. The receptor chain draws on TRBV30 and TRBJ2-7; a tentative D match to TRBD2 spans 5 bases. The receptor's source is a human donor with acute or convalescent COVID-19. The donor label of this sample is uncertain. The DNA sequence reads TGTGCCTGGAGGGATAGCGTCTCATATCTCTACGAGCAGTACTTC. Translation gives CAWRDSVSYLYEQYF.